This record covers a single T cell receptor beta chain. Its antigen remains unidentified. The record has no base qualities; no much larger clone is one base away. The immunoSEQ Assay was used to immunosequence TCRbeta CDR3 regions from genomic DNA. Before high-throughput sequencing, the genomic DNA was amplified using bias-controlled multiplex PCR. The authors' pipeline ran thus. To quantify the absolute abundance of each unique TCRbeta CDR3 region, the sequences were collapsed and filtered. Clonality, defined as 1 minus Pielou's evenness, was calculated using only productive rearrangements. A previously published method was used to identify clones whose frequencies were significantly greater in on-treatment samples than in baseline samples. Here the immuneACCESS table is served through TCRdb, limited to in-frame sequences with V and J called. Missing clones are a known gap in these copies; in checked studies unresolved V genes cover under half, and the rest lacks a known reason. V, J and clone size were drawn from that table, and D and trimming were deduced from the DNA. The table for this sample lists roughly 17,000 clones; about 67% of them were counted only once. Around 22% of the sample goes to the ten largest clones.

The entry originates in a study of sequential checkpoint blockade in melanoma (dated by TCRdb to the late 2010s). A note on the overall study: Patients were assigned by 1:1 randomization to either first-line nivolumab followed by ipilimumab (arm A) or ipilimumab followed by nivolumab (arm B). Maintenance nivolumab came after each of the two trial sequences.

The investigation overall reported the following: Validation of the response-prediction model combining TCR metrics and mutation burden is needed in larger, independent patient cohorts.

Taken from the germline V gene, the CDR1 and CDR2 loops are SGDLS and YYNGEE. Trimming removed 7 bases from V and 5 bases from J, leaving 13 bases between the germline ends. There are 13 amino acids in the CDR3, from cysteine to phenylalanine inclusive. The CDR3 DNA has 39 bases and is translated from base 1. The label giving this sample's treatment or condition can be read as: randomized to nivolumab then ipilimumab (arm A) or the reverse (arm B). Prior DNA-damaging chemotherapy had not been received by any trial patient. Live CD3+CD8+ cells negative for CD19 and CD56 were sorted from thawed PBMCs on a FACS Aria II flow cytometer. The samples were obtained from melanoma patients enrolled in CheckMate 064, an open-label, randomized phase II trial testing sequential checkpoint blockade. Peripheral blood mononuclear cells were obtained through leukapheresis, purified using Ficoll-Paque, and frozen in human serum containing approximately 11% DMSO. Purity of sorted blood CD3+CD8+ cells was verified at >98% immediately after sorting, followed by DNA extraction.

The chain joins TRBV9 to TRBJ2-1; TRBD2 is a possible D gene, resting on 6 matching bases. Material: CD8+ T cells sorted from blood (inferred from file names), obtained from a patient given nivolumab and ipilimumab in sequence. The sequence derives from a human donor with melanoma. CDR3 reads: CASGRGIHNEQFF. The nucleotides are TGTGCCAGCGGACGGGGGATCCACAATGAGCAGTTCTTC.